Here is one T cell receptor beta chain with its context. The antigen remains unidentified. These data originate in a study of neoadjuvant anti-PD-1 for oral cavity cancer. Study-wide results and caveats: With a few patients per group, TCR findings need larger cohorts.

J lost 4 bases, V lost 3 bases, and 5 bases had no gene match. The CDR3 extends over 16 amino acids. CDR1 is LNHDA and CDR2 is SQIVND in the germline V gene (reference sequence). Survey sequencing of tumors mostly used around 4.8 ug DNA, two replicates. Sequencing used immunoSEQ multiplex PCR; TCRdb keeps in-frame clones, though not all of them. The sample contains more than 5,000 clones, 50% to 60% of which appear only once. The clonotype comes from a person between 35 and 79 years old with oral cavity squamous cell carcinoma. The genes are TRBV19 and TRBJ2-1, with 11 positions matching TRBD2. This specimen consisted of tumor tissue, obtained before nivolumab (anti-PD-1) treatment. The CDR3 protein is CASSISGTSGYNEQFF. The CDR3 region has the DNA TGTGCCAGTAGTATTTCCGGGACTAGCGGTTACAATGAGCAGTTCTTC.